The 4 T cell receptor beta chains reported below all come from one sample, sequenced in a study of T cells in Graves' hyperthyroidism and ophthalmopathy. Regions amplified from RNA transcripts were the TCR beta CDR3 regions. A set of HTBI primers served as the primers for a first-round RT-PCR of the TCR CDR3. One entry per CDR3 protein, called by TCRdb with MiXCR from the multiplex PCR reads. The table shows about 510,000 distinct CDR3 sequences, with approximately 48% occurring only once. The sequencing sample was made of peripheral blood or thyroid tissue (not recorded which). The receptors shown here come from an adult woman with Graves' disease, either hyperthyroidism or ophthalmopathy (not recorded which).

A note on this clonotype: Just one base apart from a much larger clone, this may be a read error. This chain links TRBV2 with TRBJ1-2, with no clear D. V was cut by 6 bases and J by 0 bases, with 5 bases left in between. The CDR3 is made up of 12 amino acids. Germline CDR1 and CDR2: SNHLY and FYNNEI. The CDR3 here is CASRLANYGYTF. The CDR3 nucleotides are TGTGCCAGCAGATTAGCTAACTATGGCTACACCTTC.

This chain connects TRBV7-8 to TRBJ2-3; TRBD1 is a possible D gene (5 bases). This CDR3 region has 12 residues. V lost 3 bases to trimming and J lost 9 bases, with 10 bases between them. CDR1 and CDR2 (germline): SGHVS, FQNEAQ. CDR3 amino acids: CASSFRQQTQYF. CDR3 DNA sequence: TGTGCCAGCAGCTTTAGACAGCAAACGCAGTATTTT. Supplemented by reference TRBV7-8 and TRBJ2-3, the full variable domain reads GAGVSQSPRYKVAKRGQDVALRCDPISGHVSLFWYQQALGQGPEFLTYFQNEAQLDKSGLPSDRFFAERPEGSVSTLKIQRTQQEDSAVYLCASSFRQQTQYFGPGTRLTVL.

There are many counts of this clonotype. This chain connects TRBV19 to TRBJ2-6; possibly TRBD1 for D (5 bases). CDR1 LNHDA and CDR2 SQIVND come from the germline V gene (reference sequence). V was clipped by 4 bases and J by 0 bases, with 13 bases between them. This CDR3 has 17 residues. The CDR3 coding sequence is TGTGCCAGTAGTACCAGGACATACAGCTCTGGGGCCAACGTCCTGACTTTC. As protein: CASSTRTYSSGANVLTF.

Regarding this clonotype: Compared with germline, one end of the junction differs, possibly owing to a read error. The chain has TRBV7-9 and TRBJ1-4; TRBD1 matches at 8 bases. This CDR3 region has 18 residues. From germline, CDR1 is SEHNR and CDR2 FQNEAQ (reference sequence). CDR3 sequence: CASSQNTATGGSNEKLFF. CDR3 sequence (DNA): TGCGCCAGCAGCCAAAACACCGCTACAGGGGGATCTAATGAAAAACTGTTTTTT. Full variable domain (remainder filled in from reference TRBV7-9 and TRBJ1-4): DTGVSQNPRHKITKRGQNVTFRCDPISEHNRLYWYRQTLGQGPEFLTYFQNEAQLEKSRLLSDRFSAERPKGSFSTLEIQRTEQGDSAMYLCASSQNTATGGSNEKLFFGSGTQLSVL.